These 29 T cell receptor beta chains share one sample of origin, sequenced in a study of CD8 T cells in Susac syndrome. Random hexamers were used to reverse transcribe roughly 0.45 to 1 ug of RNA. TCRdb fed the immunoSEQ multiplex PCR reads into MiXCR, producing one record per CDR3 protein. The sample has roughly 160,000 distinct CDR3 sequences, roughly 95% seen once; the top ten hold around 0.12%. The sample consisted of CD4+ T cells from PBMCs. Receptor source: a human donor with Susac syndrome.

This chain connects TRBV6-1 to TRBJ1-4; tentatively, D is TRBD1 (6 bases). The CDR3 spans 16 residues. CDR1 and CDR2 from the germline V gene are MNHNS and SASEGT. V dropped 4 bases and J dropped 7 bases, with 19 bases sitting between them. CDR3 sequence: CASSGLPTGRSEKLFF. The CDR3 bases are TGTGCCAGCAGTGGACTCCCGACAGGTCGAAGTGAAAAACTGTTTTTT.

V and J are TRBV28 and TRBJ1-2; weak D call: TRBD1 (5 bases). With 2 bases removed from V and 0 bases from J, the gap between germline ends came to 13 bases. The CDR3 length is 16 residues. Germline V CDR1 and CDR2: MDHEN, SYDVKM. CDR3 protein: CASSLPRQSSNYGYTF. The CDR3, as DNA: TGTGCCAGCAGTTTACCCCGACAGTCTTCTAACTATGGCTACACCTTC.

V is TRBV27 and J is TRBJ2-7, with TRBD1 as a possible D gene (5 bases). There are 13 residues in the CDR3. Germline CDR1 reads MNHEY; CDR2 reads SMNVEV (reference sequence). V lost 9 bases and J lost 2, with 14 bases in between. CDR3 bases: TGTGCCAGTGGACATTATCCAGCCTACGAGCAGTACGTC. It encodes CASGHYPAYEQYV.

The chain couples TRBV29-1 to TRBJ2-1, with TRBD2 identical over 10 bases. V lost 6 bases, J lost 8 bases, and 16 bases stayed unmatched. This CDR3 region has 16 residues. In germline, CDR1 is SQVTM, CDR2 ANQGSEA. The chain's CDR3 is CSVQGSLAGAQDEQFF. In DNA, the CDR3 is TGCAGCGTCCAGGGCTCCCTAGCGGGAGCGCAGGATGAGCAGTTCTTC.

CDR3 sequence (DNA): TGTGCCACCAGTGAAAGACCAAACAATGAGCAGTTCTTC. Amino acids: CATSERPNNEQFF. The chain recombines TRBV24-1 with TRBJ2-1, with D unresolved. In germline, CDR1 is KGHDR, CDR2 SFDVKD. With 4 bases removed from V and 5 bases from J, the gap between germline ends came to 8 bases. CDR3 length: 13 amino acids.

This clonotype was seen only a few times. CDR3 protein: CASSQGTSGETQYF. As DNA, the CDR3 is TGTGCCAGCAGCCAAGGGACTTCGGGAGAGACCCAGTACTTC. The chain recombines TRBV3-1 with TRBJ2-5; D possibly corresponds to TRBD2 (5 bases). Germline V gene data show CDR1 as LGHDT and CDR2 as YNNKEL (reference sequence). The CDR3 is 14 residues long. The ends were cut back, 1 base at V and 4 bases at J, with 10 bases in the middle.

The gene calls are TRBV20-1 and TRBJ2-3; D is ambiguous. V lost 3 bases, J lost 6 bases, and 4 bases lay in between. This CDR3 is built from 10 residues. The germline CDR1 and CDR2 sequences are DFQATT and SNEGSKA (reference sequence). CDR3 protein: CSARDDTQYF. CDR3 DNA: TGCAGTGCTAGGGATGATACGCAGTATTTT.

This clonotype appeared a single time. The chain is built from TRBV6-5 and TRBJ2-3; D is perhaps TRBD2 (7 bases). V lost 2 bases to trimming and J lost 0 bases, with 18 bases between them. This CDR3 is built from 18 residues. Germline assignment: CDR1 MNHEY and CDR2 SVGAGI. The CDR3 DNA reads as TGTGCCAGCAGTTACGGGAACTTGCGGGGGCGAAGCACAGATACGCAGTATTTT. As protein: CASSYGNLRGRSTDTQYF.

The CDR3 DNA reads as TGTGCCACCAGCACTCCCCGAAACTCTGGGGCCAACGTCCTGACTTTC. It is translated as CATSTPRNSGANVLTF. This chain joins TRBV15 and TRBJ2-6; D uncertain. Germline CDR1 and CDR2: LNHNV and YYDKDF (reference sequence). Trimming cost V 4 bases and J 0 bases, with 10 bases left between them. The CDR3 is 16 residues long.

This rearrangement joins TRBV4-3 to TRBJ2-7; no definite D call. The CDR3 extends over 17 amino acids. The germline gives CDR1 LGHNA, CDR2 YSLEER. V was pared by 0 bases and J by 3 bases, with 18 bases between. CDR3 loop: CASSQDLGTTSVYEQYF. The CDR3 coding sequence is TGCGCCAGCAGCCAAGATTTGGGCACAACGTCTGTCTACGAGCAGTACTTC.

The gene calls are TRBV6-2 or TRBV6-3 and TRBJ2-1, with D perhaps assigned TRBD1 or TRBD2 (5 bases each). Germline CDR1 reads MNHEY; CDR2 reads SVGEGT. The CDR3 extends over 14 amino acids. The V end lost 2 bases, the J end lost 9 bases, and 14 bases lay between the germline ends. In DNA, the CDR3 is TGTGCCAGCAGTTACAGTTTTGGGGGTACTGAGCAGTTCTTC. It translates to CASSYSFGGTEQFF.

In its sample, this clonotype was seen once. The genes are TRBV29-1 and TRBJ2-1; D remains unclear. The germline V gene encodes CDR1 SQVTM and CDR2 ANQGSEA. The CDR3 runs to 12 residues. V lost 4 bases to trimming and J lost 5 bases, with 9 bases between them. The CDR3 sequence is CSVGQRNNEQFF. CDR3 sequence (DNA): TGCAGCGTTGGCCAGAGGAACAATGAGCAGTTCTTC.

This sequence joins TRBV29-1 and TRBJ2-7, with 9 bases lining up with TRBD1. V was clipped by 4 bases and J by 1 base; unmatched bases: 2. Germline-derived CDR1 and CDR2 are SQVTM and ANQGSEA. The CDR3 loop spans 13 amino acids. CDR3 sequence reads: CSVGGTGSYEQYF. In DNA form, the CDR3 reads TGCAGCGTTGGAGGGACAGGGTCCTACGAGCAGTACTTC.

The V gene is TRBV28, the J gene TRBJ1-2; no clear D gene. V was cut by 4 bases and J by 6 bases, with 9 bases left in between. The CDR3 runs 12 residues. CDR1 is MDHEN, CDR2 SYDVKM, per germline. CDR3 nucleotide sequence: TGTGCCAGCAGTTCCCCGAGACATGGCTACACCTTC. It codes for CASSSPRHGYTF.

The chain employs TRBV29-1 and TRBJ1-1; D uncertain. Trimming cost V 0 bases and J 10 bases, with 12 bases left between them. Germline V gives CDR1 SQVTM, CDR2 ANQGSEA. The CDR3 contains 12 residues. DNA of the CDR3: TGCAGCGTTGAAGATGGTGGGTCGGGAGCTTTCTTT. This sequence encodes CSVEDGGSGAFF.

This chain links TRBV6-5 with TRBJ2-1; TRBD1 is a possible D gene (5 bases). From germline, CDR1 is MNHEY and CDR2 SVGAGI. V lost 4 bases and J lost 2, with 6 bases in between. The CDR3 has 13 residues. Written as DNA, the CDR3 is TGTGCCAGCAGTTCACAGGCCTACAATGAGCAGTTCTTC. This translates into CASSSQAYNEQFF.

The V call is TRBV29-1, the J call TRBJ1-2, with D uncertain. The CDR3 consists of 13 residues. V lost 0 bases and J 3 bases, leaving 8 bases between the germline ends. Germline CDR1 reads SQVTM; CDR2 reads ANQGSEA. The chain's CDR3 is CSVEDRLHYGYTF. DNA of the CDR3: TGCAGCGTTGAAGACCGGCTTCACTATGGCTACACCTTC.

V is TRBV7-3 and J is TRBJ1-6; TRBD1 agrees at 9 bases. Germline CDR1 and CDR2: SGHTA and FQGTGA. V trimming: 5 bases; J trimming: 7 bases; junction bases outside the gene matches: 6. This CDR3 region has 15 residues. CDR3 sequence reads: CASSIGQGWNSPLHF. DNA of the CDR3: TGTGCCAGCAGCATAGGACAGGGGTGGAATTCACCCCTCCACTTT.

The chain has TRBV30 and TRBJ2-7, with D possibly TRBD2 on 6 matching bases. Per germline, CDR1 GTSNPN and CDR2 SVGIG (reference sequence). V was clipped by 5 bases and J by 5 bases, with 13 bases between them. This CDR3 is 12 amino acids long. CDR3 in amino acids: CAWSRDTNEQYF. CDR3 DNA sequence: TGTGCCTGGTCGCGGGATACAAACGAGCAGTACTTC. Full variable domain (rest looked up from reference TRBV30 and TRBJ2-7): SQTIHQWPATLVQPVGSPLSLECTVEGTSNPNLYWYRQAAGRGLQLLFYSVGIGQISSEVPQNLSASRPQDRQFILSSKKLLLSDSGFYLCAWSRDTNEQYFGPGTRLTVT.

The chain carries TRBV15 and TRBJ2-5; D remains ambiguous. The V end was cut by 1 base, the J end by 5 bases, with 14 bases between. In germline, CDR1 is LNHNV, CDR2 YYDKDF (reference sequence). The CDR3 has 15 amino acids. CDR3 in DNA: TGTGCCACCAGCAGAGGCTACCAGAACGGGGAGACCCAGTACTTC. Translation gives CATSRGYQNGETQYF.

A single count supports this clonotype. CDR3 nucleotide sequence: TGTGCCACCAGCACCGGGGGCCCCGCCAATACTGAAGCTTTCTTT. It is translated as CATSTGGPANTEAFF. This chain uses TRBV15 with TRBJ1-1, with D perhaps TRBD1 (6 bases). The V gene lost 4 bases and the J gene lost 5 bases, with 17 bases spanning the gap. Germline V gives CDR1 LNHNV, CDR2 YYDKDF (reference sequence). The CDR3 consists of 15 residues. Full variable domain (outside the CDR3, taken from reference TRBV15 and TRBJ1-1): DAMVIQNPRYQVTQFGKPVTLSCSQTLNHNVMYWYQQKSSQAPKLLFHYYDKDFNNEADTPDNFQSRRPNTSFCFLDIRSPGLGDTAMYLCATSTGGPANTEAFFGQGTRLTVV.

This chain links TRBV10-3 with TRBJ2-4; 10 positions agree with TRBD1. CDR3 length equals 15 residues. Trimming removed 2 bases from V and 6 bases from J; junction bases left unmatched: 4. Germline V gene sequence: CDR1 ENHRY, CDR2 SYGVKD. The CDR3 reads CAISEHGQGVNIQYF. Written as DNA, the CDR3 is TGTGCCATCAGTGAGCACGGACAGGGGGTAAACATTCAGTACTTC.

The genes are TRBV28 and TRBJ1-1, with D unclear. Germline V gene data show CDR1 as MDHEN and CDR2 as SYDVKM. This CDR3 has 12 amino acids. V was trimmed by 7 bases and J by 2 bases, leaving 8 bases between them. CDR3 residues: CASKVANTEAFF. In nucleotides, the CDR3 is TGTGCCAGCAAGGTGGCCAACACTGAAGCTTTCTTT.

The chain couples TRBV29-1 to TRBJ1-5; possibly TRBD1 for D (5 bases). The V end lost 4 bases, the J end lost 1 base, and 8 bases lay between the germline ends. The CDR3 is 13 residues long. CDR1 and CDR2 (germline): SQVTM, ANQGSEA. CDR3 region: CSVGDRSNQPQHF. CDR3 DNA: TGCAGCGTTGGAGACAGAAGCAATCAGCCCCAGCATTTT.

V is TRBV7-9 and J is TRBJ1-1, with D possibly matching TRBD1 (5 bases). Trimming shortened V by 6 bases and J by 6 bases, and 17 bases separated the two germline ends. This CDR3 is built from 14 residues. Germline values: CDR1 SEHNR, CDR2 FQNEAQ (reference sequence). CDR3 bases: TGTGCCAGCAGTTCCGCCGCGGGGGAGGCTGAAGCTTTCTTT. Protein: CASSSAAGEAEAFF.

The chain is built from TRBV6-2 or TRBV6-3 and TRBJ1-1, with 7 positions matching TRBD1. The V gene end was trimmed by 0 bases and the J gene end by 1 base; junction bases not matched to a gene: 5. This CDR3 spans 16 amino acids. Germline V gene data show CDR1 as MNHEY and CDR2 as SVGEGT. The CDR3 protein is CASSYSTDRPNTEAFF. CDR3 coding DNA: TGTGCCAGCAGTTACTCCACGGACAGGCCGAACACTGAAGCTTTCTTT.

CDR3 DNA sequence: TGCGCCAGCAGCTTAGACAGCCGCTCCTACGAGCAGTACGTC. It encodes CASSLDSRSYEQYV. The V call is TRBV5-1, the J call TRBJ2-7, with D tentatively TRBD1 (5 bases). V lost 2 bases and J 0 bases, leaving 9 bases between the germline ends. The V gene's germline CDR1 is SGHRS and CDR2 YFSETQ. The CDR3 extends over 14 amino acids.

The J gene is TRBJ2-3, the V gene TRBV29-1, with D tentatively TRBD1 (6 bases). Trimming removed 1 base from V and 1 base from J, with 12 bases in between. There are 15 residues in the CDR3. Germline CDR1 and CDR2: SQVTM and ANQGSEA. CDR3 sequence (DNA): TGCAGCGTTGAAGTGGAAGGGGGAGGCACAGATACGCAGTATTTT. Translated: CSVEVEGGGTDTQYF.

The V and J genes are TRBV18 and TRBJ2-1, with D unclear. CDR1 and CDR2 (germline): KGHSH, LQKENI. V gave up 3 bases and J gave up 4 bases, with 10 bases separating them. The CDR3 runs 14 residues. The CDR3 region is CASSPVQTYNEQFF. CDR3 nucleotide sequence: TGTGCCAGCTCACCGGTACAGACTTACAATGAGCAGTTCTTC.